This TCR beta chain was found in a study of blood T cell repertoires in COVID-19 (dated by TCRdb to the early 2020s). Background for the entire study: Samples from collaborators originated in the United States, Italy and Spain and spanned both the acute and convalescent phases of COVID-19. The sample metadata nearly always contained a de-identified subject ID, COVID-19 status, age in years and sex. Subjects who had been exposed to COVID-19, were actively infected with it, or had recovered from it provided the deeply sampled blood TCRbeta repertoires that made up the dataset. The repertoires were released in a freely available public database meant as a resource for research on the immune response to SARS-CoV-2. Samples were obtained from the ongoing ImmuneRACE study (first 160 participants) and from roughly 1,300 subjects provided by 6 global collaborators. The prospective study material was composed of cDNA or gDNA derived from T cells, B-cell-depleted T cells, or PBMCs. Where available, HLA class I and class II types were taken from metadata supplied by the sample provider and were not determined by assay-based typing.

The paper as a whole reports these results and caveats: Clinical and demographic metadata were provided uncurated, with the amount varying by source and participant.

TCRbeta CDR3 regions were amplified from genomic DNA by means of the immunoSEQ Assay, a bias-controlled multiplex PCR. Turning to the authors' computational methods: Within the assay, amplification of reference gene primers was used to estimate how many nucleated cells each sample contained. Sequence reads were collapsed and filtered to measure the absolute abundance of every unique TCRbeta CDR3 rearrangement. For each sample, productive Simpson clonality was calculated by taking the square root of Simpson's diversity index across productive rearrangements. Drawn from immuneACCESS, this table holds only the in-frame rearrangements with V and J called that TCRdb kept. Clones are partly lost; checked studies trace under half to an unresolved V gene and leave the rest unexplained. The DNA was the basis for D and trimming; V, J and clone size are from that table. Recorded for this sample are 300,000 to 350,000 clones; roughly 87% of them occurred a single time. 3% to 4.5% of the sample is held by the ten biggest clonotypes.

V is trimmed back by 6 bases and J by 5 bases, and the junction contains 8 bases that no gene match accounts for. The cysteine opens and the phenylalanine closes a CDR3 of 14 amino acids. Here the CDR3 DNA is all that survives: 42 bases in frame from base 1. From the germline V gene (reference sequence), CDR1 is PRHDT and CDR2 is FYEKMQ. Notes on this clone: The target of this receptor is not known. No base quality values were provided; no much bigger clone lies one nucleotide off.

One collaborating source in Seattle enrolled patients during active infection and followed them longitudinally through the course of disease. Whole blood was collected in K2EDTA tubes by collaborating institutions according to the institutions' own protocols. For TCRbeta analysis, collaborator samples were shipped as frozen whole blood, as isolated PBMCs, or as DNA extracted from either sample type. Recombination connected TRBV13 to TRBJ1-1; 8 bases in between match TRBD1. The sample consisted of peripheral blood. This TCR was sampled from a woman in her sixties with COVID-19, enrolled during active disease. At the DNA level, the sequence is TGTGCCAGCAGTCTAACAGGGGGTGTTACTGAAGCTTTCTTT. Translation gives CASSLTGGVTEAFF.